A single TCR beta chain is shown here with its context. The V end was cut by 4 bases, the J end by 0 bases, with 16 bases between. The CDR3 loop spans 17 amino acids. Germline loops: CDR1 SQVTM, CDR2 ANQGSEA. The data are from a study of PD-L1 blockade in urothelial cancer. At the level of the study: Patients began atezolizumab, 1,200 mg intravenously every 3 weeks, in about 2014. Male sex and bladder-origin urothelial cancer were recorded for about 90% of the roughly 29 patients. Blood was analyzed 3 weeks (second dose) and 6 weeks after treatment start. A median approximately 150,000 T cells were found in blood samples.

Profiling relied on immunoSEQ multiplex PCR, and the TCRdb table lists in-frame clones only, not all of them. This repertoire shows about 70,000 clones, 84% found once; its top ten account for roughly 4.5%. The genes are TRBV29-1 and TRBJ2-6; D uncertain. The origin of this receptor is a man between 65 and 85 years old with urothelial cancer. The sample consisted of PBMCs, taken around atezolizumab (anti-PD-L1) treatment. The CDR3 loop reads CSVAGPAKHSGANVLTF. The CDR3, as DNA: TGCAGCGTTGCTGGGCCCGCTAAGCACTCTGGGGCCAACGTCCTGACTTTC.